This TCR beta chain emerged from a study of CD4+ T cells in melanoma. CDR3 size: 15 residues. Losses at the gene ends were 6 bases for V and 6 bases for J; bases not matched to a gene: 13. From germline, CDR1 is SNHLY and CDR2 FYNNEI. Study results and limitations: Diverse differentiation states were reported for melanoma neoantigen-specific CD4+ T cells. CD8+ T cell, macrophage and B cell function reportedly correlated with neoantigen-specific CD4+ T cells.

Notes on this clone: Its antigen is not known.

Measured with immunoSEQ multiplex PCR; TCRdb has only the in-frame clones, and not every one. The sample records roughly 140,000 clones, around nine tenths being singletons. This clonotype originated in a human donor with melanoma. The chain joins TRBV2 to TRBJ1-2, with 7 bases aligning to TRBD1. The CDR3 sequence is CASRATPGQPHGYTF. In DNA form, the CDR3 reads TGTGCCAGCAGGGCGACCCCGGGACAGCCGCATGGCTACACCTTC. The full variable domain, in which reference TRBV2 and TRBJ1-2 provide the parts outside the CDR3, is EPEVTQTPSHQVTQMGQEVILRCVPISNHLYFYWYRQILGQKVEFLVSFYNNEISEKSEIFDDQFSVERPDGSNFTLKIRSTKLEDSAMYFCASRATPGQPHGYTFGSGTRLTVV.